The entry below describes one T cell receptor (beta chain). Its antigen is unknown. The data belong to a study of shared clonotypes between healthy human individuals. Study-wide results and caveats: The expectation was that sequencing depth would affect clonotype sharing among donors.

Only in-frame clones appear in the TCRdb table, and some are missing; sequencing was by immunoSEQ multiplex PCR. The sample lists 950,000 to 1,100,000 clones; about 77% were seen once. The CDR3 consists of 16 residues. The V and J ends lost 6 bases and 0 bases respectively, with 13 bases between them. Per the germline V gene, CDR1 is SGHRS and CDR2 is YFSETQ. This TCR came from a man in his late teens or twenties in good health. V and J are TRBV5-1 and TRBJ2-6; D is uncertain. Sequenced input: memory CD4+ T cells sorted from blood. The subset denotes: CD45RA-negative fraction. In DNA, the CDR3 is TGCGCCAGCAAGACTGGGCCCCTCTCTGGGGCCAACGTCCTGACTTTC. This translates into CASKTGPLSGANVLTF.